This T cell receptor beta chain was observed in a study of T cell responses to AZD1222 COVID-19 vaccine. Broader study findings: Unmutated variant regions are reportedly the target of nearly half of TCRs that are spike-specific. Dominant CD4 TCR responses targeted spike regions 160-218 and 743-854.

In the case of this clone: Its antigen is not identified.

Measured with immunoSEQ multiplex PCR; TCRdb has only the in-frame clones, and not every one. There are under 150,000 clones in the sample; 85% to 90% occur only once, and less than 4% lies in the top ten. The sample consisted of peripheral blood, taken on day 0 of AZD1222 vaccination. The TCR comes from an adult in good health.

In DNA, the CDR3 is TGTGCCAGCAGCCCGACCGGGACAGGGGTTTCGCATGCCCCCCTCCACTTT. Its protein is CASSPTGTGVSHAPLHF. The chain links TRBV6-2 or TRBV6-3 to TRBJ1-6, with TRBD1 identical over 10 bases. The CDR3 contains 17 residues. The V and J ends lost 6 bases and 13 bases, in that order; junction bases with no gene match: 18. Germline CDR1 and CDR2: MNHEY and SVGEGT.